Only a few counts were recorded for the clone carrying this TCR beta chain. What it binds is unknown. The CDR3 is 13 amino acids. Germline CDR1 is MNHNS and CDR2 is SASEGT. V lost 6 bases and J 3 bases, leaving 12 bases between the germline ends. This entry belongs to a study of CD8 T cells in ankylosing spondylitis. Study-wide results and caveats: A subset of motif variants has previously been described in the synovial fluid and blood of reactive arthritis. CD8+ disease-linked clones were present at relatively low frequencies in blood. Reportedly, significant enrichment of disease-linked clones occurred in matched ankylosing spondylitis synovial fluid. Made up of under ten highly homologous variants, a TCR beta motif appeared characteristic of ankylosing spondylitis blood.

Quantitative barcoded 5'-RACE was used to prepare TCR beta libraries. TCRdb redid the calling of the 5' RACE reads with MiXCR, one entry per CDR3 protein. This repertoire shows fewer than 500,000 distinct CDR3 sequences, under 25% found once; its top ten account for 16%. This TCR derives from a male donor with ankylosing spondylitis. The sample consisted of blood, either unsorted or a sorted T cell fraction (not recorded which). The V call is TRBV6-1, the J call TRBJ2-7, with D possibly TRBD2 on 6 matching bases. In nucleotides, the CDR3 is TGTGCCAGCAGAGCGACTAGTTTCTACGAGCAGTACTTC. It codes for CASRATSFYEQYF.